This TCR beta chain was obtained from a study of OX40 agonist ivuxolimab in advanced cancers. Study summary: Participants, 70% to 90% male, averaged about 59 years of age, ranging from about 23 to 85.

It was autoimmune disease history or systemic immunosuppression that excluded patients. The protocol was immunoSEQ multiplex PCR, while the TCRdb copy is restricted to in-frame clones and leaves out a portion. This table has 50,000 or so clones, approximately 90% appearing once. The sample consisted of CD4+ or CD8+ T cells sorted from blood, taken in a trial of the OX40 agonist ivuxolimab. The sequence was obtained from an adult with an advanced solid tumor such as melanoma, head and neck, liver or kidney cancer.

CDR3 region: CASSPTSGQEQFF. CDR3 sequence (DNA): TGTGCCAGCAGCCCTACTAGCGGCCAGGAGCAGTTCTTC. The V gene is TRBV11-2, the J gene TRBJ2-1; the match to TRBD2 covers 8 bases. There are 13 residues in the CDR3. Germline CDR1 SGHAT, CDR2 FQNNGV. Losses at the gene ends were 5 bases for V and 10 bases for J; bases not matched to a gene: 7.